This T cell receptor (beta chain) was recovered during a study of tumor-infiltrating lymphocytes in primary liver carcinoma. Using a constant-region primer together with ProtoScript II reverse transcriptase, TCR beta cDNA was made from 500 ng of total RNA. Employing slightly modified ARM-PCR, three nested multiplex PCR rounds were run, and these gave rise to the TCR beta libraries. The first two PCR rounds used TRBV1-TRBV30 forward primers with a C-beta reverse primer, about 10 cycles each. TCRdb itself ran the multiplex PCR reads through MiXCR, one entry per CDR3 protein. Of fewer than 350,000 distinct CDR3 sequences listed, over 55% were seen once; the top ten hold around 9.5%. In germline, CDR1 is SGHRS, CDR2 YFSETQ. V was shortened by 2 bases and J by 8 bases, with 10 bases between the two germline ends. The length of the CDR3 is 12 residues. Germline DNA was extracted alongside blood RNA, which was obtained from unsorted whole blood.

Only a few counts were recorded for this clonotype. The sample consisted of peripheral blood. This rearrangement joins TRBV5-1 to TRBJ1-1; D uncertain. This receptor was taken from a man aged 35 to 55 with primary liver carcinoma and hepatitis B virus infection. The CDR3 spells CASSFRQGEAFF. The CDR3 DNA sequence: TGCGCCAGCAGCTTCCGACAAGGGGAAGCTTTCTTT.